These 12 T cell receptor beta chains were sequenced from one sample in a study of Tregs in tolerant kidney transplant recipients. TCRdb keeps only in-frame clones here, not all; method: immunoSEQ multiplex PCR. The sample records about 240,000 clones, about 80% being singletons. The specimen sequenced was CD4+ T cells from blood. Every receptor here comes from a human donor in good health.

The J gene is TRBJ1-3, the V gene TRBV6-1; 8 nucleotides match TRBD1. CDR3 length: 15 amino acids. Germline-derived CDR1 and CDR2 are MNHNS and SASEGT. Trimming took 6 bases from V and 2 from J; bases not matched to a gene: 6. CDR3 region: CASRETGGAGNTIYF. CDR3 in DNA: TGTGCCAGCAGGGAAACAGGGGGTGCTGGAAACACCATATATTTT.

This clone was seen once. The chain couples TRBV14 to TRBJ1-2; D is ambiguous. There are 13 residues in the CDR3. The germline V gene has CDR1 SGHDN and CDR2 FVKESK. The V gene lost 1 base and the J gene lost 8 bases, with 11 bases spanning the gap. Here the CDR3 DNA reads TGTGCCAGCAGCCAAGGGACGGCCTGGGGCTACACCTTC. Amino acids: CASSQGTAWGYTF. Looking up the rest from reference TRBV14 and TRBJ1-2 gives the full variable domain: EAGVTQFPSHSVIEKGQTVTLRCDPISGHDNLYWYRRVMGKEIKFLLHFVKESKQDESGMPNNRFLAERTGGTYSTLKVQPAELEDSGVYFCASSQGTAWGYTFGSGTRLTVV.

The chain joins TRBV2 to TRBJ2-5, with D possibly called TRBD1 or TRBD2 (5 bases each). The germline V gene encodes CDR1 SNHLY and CDR2 FYNNEI. V lost 6 bases, J lost 5 bases, and 10 bases lay in between. The CDR3 totals 12 residues. Written as DNA, the CDR3 is TGTGCCAGCAGGGCCGAGGGGGAGACCCAGTACTTC. Its translation is CASRAEGETQYF.

The genes are TRBV7-6 and TRBJ2-2; D possibly matches TRBD1 or TRBD2 (6 bases each). This CDR3 comprises 18 residues. From germline, CDR1 is SGHVS and CDR2 FNYEAQ. Trimming took 1 base from V and 6 from J, leaving 21 bases between them. CDR3 nucleotides: TGTGCCAGCAGCTTAGGGGGGGCACAACCTAAGACGGCCGGGGAGCTGTTTTTT. Its protein is CASSLGGAQPKTAGELFF.

The CDR3 DNA reads TGTGCCAGCAGCTCGGGGCTCTACGAGCAGTACTTC. Amino acid sequence: CASSSGLYEQYF. The J gene is TRBJ2-7, the V gene TRBV7-2, with D possibly called TRBD1 or TRBD2 (5 bases each). The germline V gene encodes CDR1 SGHTA and CDR2 FQGNSA. The V end was cut by 4 bases, the J end by 3 bases, with 7 bases between. The CDR3 length is 12 residues.

The rearrangement uses TRBV2 and TRBJ1-1; TRBD1 matches at 10 bases. V shed 6 bases, J shed 1 base, and the junction held 8 bases outside the gene matches. This CDR3 has 16 amino acids. CDR1 and CDR2 (germline): SNHLY, FYNNEI. The CDR3 DNA reads as TGTGCCAGCAGAGACGACAGGGGGCTAAGGAACACTGAAGCTTTCTTT. Amino acid sequence: CASRDDRGLRNTEAFF.

This sequence joins TRBV10-2 and TRBJ2-7, with D tentatively TRBD1 (5 bases). Germline V gives CDR1 WSHSY, CDR2 SAAADI. The germline V and J ends were trimmed by 4 bases and 3 bases, with 7 bases remaining between them. The CDR3 has 12 residues. The CDR3 sequence: CASSGQGYEQYF. The DNA of the CDR3 is TGCGCCAGCAGTGGTCAGGGCTACGAGCAGTACTTC.

This rearrangement joins TRBV11-2 to TRBJ2-1; D not certain. CDR3 length equals 12 residues. V was trimmed by 1 base and J by 9 bases, leaving 7 bases between them. Germline lookup yields CDR1 SGHAT and CDR2 FQNNGV. CDR3 sequence (DNA): TGTGCCAGCAGCTTAGTTCTACGTGAGCAGTTCTTC. Its protein product is CASSLVLREQFF.

The CDR3 spells CASSGQWGGELFF. The CDR3 DNA reads TGTGCCAGCAGTGGACAGTGGGGGGGGGAGCTGTTTTTT. The chain carries TRBV2 and TRBJ2-2, with D possibly being TRBD1 or TRBD2 (5 bases each). The V gene's germline CDR1 is SNHLY and CDR2 FYNNEI. This CDR3 region has 13 residues. The germline V and J ends were trimmed by 4 bases and 8 bases, with 11 bases remaining between them.

The chain is built from TRBV7-2 and TRBJ2-7; maybe TRBD2 (6 bases). V lost 5 bases to trimming and J lost 4 bases, with 24 bases between them. Germline V CDR1 and CDR2: SGHTA, FQGNSA. The CDR3 has 17 amino acids. CDR3 sequence (DNA): TGTGCCAGCAGCGCCATCTGGGGGTCGGAGCGGGTATACGAGCAGTACTTC. It codes for CASSAIWGSERVYEQYF.

The chain is built from TRBV4-2 and TRBJ2-3; 9 bases fit TRBD2. The CDR3 loop spans 14 amino acids. J gave up 3 bases and V 4 bases, and 2 bases lay outside the gene matches. The germline CDR1 and CDR2 sequences are LGHNA and YNFKEQ. The CDR3 nucleotides are TGTGCCAGCAGCCCACTAGCGGGTACAGATACGCAGTATTTT. Its protein is CASSPLAGTDTQYF.

The CDR3 here is CASSPLRDTSGDTQYF. CDR3 sequence (DNA): TGTGCCAGCTCACCTCTCCGGGACACCTCCGGTGATACGCAGTATTTT. The V call is TRBV18, the J call TRBJ2-3; D possibly corresponds to TRBD1 (6 bases). The CDR3 runs 16 residues. V was cut by 3 bases and J by 6 bases, with 19 bases left in between. Germline V CDR1 and CDR2: KGHSH, LQKENI.